One and the same sample provided the 14 T cell receptor beta chains below, sequenced in a study of CD8 T cells in ankylosing spondylitis. Notes on the study in general: A motif in TCR beta, a set of several highly homologous variants, appeared characteristic of ankylosing spondylitis blood.

No antigen has been identified for these receptors. TCRdb processed the 5' RACE reads anew with MiXCR; each CDR3 protein has one entry. In the table there are 330,000 or so distinct CDR3 sequences, less than 9.5% of which are singletons. Sequenced: blood, either unsorted or a sorted T cell fraction (not recorded which). These receptors were collected from a male donor with ankylosing spondylitis.

The chain joins TRBV3-1 to TRBJ2-7; tentatively, D is TRBD2 (6 bases). This CDR3 comprises 16 residues. Germline CDR1 is LGHDT and CDR2 is YNNKEL (reference sequence). The V end lost 3 bases, the J end lost 5 bases, and 20 bases lay between the germline ends. The CDR3 sequence is CASSQVFDRGGNEQYF. CDR3 sequence (DNA): TGTGCCAGCAGCCAGGTTTTCGACCGTGGAGGGAACGAGCAGTACTTC.

The chain combines TRBV7-2 with TRBJ2-5; TRBD2 aligns across 8 bases. J was trimmed by 4 bases and V by 5 bases; bases with no gene match: 9. The CDR3 totals 15 residues. Germline V lookup: CDR1 SGHTA, CDR2 FQGNSA. DNA of the CDR3: TGTGCCAGCAGCCCAGAGGGGACTAGGATAGAGACCCAGTACTTC. Protein sequence: CASSPEGTRIETQYF.

The chain links TRBV4-3 to TRBJ1-4; TRBD1 might be the D (6 bases). V was cut by 0 bases and J by 7 bases, with 12 bases left in between. Germline loops: CDR1 LGHNA, CDR2 YSLEER. CDR3 size: 15 residues. The CDR3, as DNA: TGCGCCAGCAGCCAAGATAGGGGGGCGAGTGAAAAACTGTTTTTT. It is translated as CASSQDRGASEKLFF.

The chain is built from TRBV12-3 or TRBV12-4 and TRBJ2-6; D perhaps matches TRBD1 (5 bases). The CDR3 loop spans 18 amino acids. V lost 6 bases and J lost 2, with 20 bases in between. The CDR3 loop is CASSPRVDNAPGANVLTF. In DNA, the CDR3 is TGTGCCAGCAGCCCCAGGGTAGATAACGCCCCTGGGGCCAACGTCCTGACTTTC.

This clonotype was seen only a few times. The chain links TRBV28 to TRBJ2-7; D remains unclear. The V and J ends lost 6 bases and 7 bases respectively, with 13 bases between them. The CDR3 has 12 residues. CDR1 and CDR2 from the germline V gene are MDHEN and SYDVKM. The CDR3 protein is CASRLYLGEQYF. CDR3 nucleotide sequence: TGTGCCAGCAGACTATACCTTGGGGAGCAGTACTTC.

The chain recombines TRBV6-2 or TRBV6-3 with TRBJ2-7; TRBD2 agrees at 10 bases. From germline, CDR1 is MNHEY and CDR2 SVGEGT. V was clipped by 6 bases and J by 3 bases; unmatched bases: 11. This CDR3 has 16 amino acids. The CDR3 here is CASSKRPLAGSYEQYF. In DNA, the CDR3 is TGTGCCAGCAGCAAACGGCCACTAGCGGGGAGCTACGAGCAGTACTTC.

This sequence joins TRBV7-8 and TRBJ1-5; TRBD1 matches 11 bases. Germline values: CDR1 SGHVS, CDR2 FQNEAQ. CDR3 length: 17 amino acids. V lost 5 bases, J lost 2 bases, and 8 bases stayed unmatched. The chain's CDR3 is CASSPRTGGRGNQPQHF. CDR3 bases: TGTGCCAGCAGCCCCCGGACAGGGGGCAGGGGCAATCAGCCCCAGCATTTT. Supplemented by reference TRBV7-8 and TRBJ1-5, the full variable domain reads GAGVSQSPRYKVAKRGQDVALRCDPISGHVSLFWYQQALGQGPEFLTYFQNEAQLDKSGLPSDRFFAERPEGSVSTLKIQRTQQEDSAVYLCASSPRTGGRGNQPQHFGDGTRLSIL.

Only a few counts were recorded for this clonotype. The chain joins TRBV5-5 to TRBJ2-3; TRBD1 matches 8 bases. The germline CDR1 and CDR2 sequences are SGHKS and YYEKEE (reference sequence). Trimming cost V 0 bases and J 3 bases; bases outside gene matches: 6. This CDR3 is 16 amino acids long. The CDR3 is CASSLALQGVTDTQYF. Written as DNA, the CDR3 is TGTGCCAGCAGCTTGGCCCTACAGGGGGTTACAGATACGCAGTATTTT.

This clonotype was counted between two and nine times. The chain combines TRBV7-8 with TRBJ2-1; TRBD1 might be the D (6 bases). There are 15 residues in the CDR3. V lost 1 base to trimming and J lost 7 bases, with 14 bases between them. Germline lookup yields CDR1 SGHVS and CDR2 FQNEAQ. CDR3 region: CASSLELQRGNEQFF. In DNA, the CDR3 is TGTGCCAGCAGCTTAGAGCTCCAGAGGGGGAATGAGCAGTTCTTC.

V usage is TRBV7-9 and J usage is TRBJ1-6; D might be TRBD1 (5 bases). V was clipped by 5 bases and J by 10 bases, with 21 bases between them. CDR3 length equals 16 residues. In germline, CDR1 is SEHNR, CDR2 FQNEAQ (reference sequence). The DNA of the CDR3 is TGTGCCAGCAGCCTCACGGGCCGAACAGGTGGATCACCCCTCCACTTT. Translated: CASSLTGRTGGSPLHF. Supplemented by reference TRBV7-9 and TRBJ1-6, the full variable domain reads DTGVSQNPRHKITKRGQNVTFRCDPISEHNRLYWYRQTLGQGPEFLTYFQNEAQLEKSRLLSDRFSAERPKGSFSTLEIQRTEQGDSAMYLCASSLTGRTGGSPLHFGNGTRLTVT.

J is TRBJ2-1 and V is TRBV14; 8 bases align to TRBD1. This CDR3 is 15 amino acids long. V lost 4 bases to trimming and J lost 2 bases; unmatched junction nucleotides: 4. Germline V gene lookup returns CDR1 SGHDN and CDR2 FVKESK. The CDR3 spells CASSPRDRTYNEQFF. The DNA of the CDR3 is TGTGCCAGCAGCCCCCGGGACAGGACCTACAATGAGCAGTTCTTC.

The genes are TRBV12-3 or TRBV12-4 and TRBJ1-5; D is perhaps TRBD1 (5 bases). Trimming shortened V by 2 bases and J by 4 bases, and 12 bases separated the two germline ends. CDR3 size: 15 residues. CDR3 nucleotides: TGTGCCAGCAGTTTAAATTTTGGGGGAAATCAGCCCCAGCATTTT. It yields the protein CASSLNFGGNQPQHF.

The chain is built from TRBV28 and TRBJ1-2; no definite D call. Per germline, CDR1 MDHEN and CDR2 SYDVKM. V lost 2 bases and J 4 bases, leaving 14 bases between the germline ends. CDR3 length equals 15 residues. In DNA form, the CDR3 reads TGTGCCAGCAGTTTAGCCGCGGAGTCTTCCTATGGCTACACCTTC. Protein sequence: CASSLAAESSYGYTF.

This chain connects TRBV27 to TRBJ2-7; D possibly corresponds to TRBD1 (6 bases). The ends were cut back, 5 bases at V and 3 bases at J, with 14 bases in the middle. The CDR3 is 14 amino acids. CDR1 is MNHEY and CDR2 is SMNVEV in the germline V gene (reference sequence). This chain's CDR3 is CASSPGGQHYEQYF. CDR3 sequence (DNA): TGTGCCAGCAGTCCCGGCGGACAGCACTACGAGCAGTACTTC.